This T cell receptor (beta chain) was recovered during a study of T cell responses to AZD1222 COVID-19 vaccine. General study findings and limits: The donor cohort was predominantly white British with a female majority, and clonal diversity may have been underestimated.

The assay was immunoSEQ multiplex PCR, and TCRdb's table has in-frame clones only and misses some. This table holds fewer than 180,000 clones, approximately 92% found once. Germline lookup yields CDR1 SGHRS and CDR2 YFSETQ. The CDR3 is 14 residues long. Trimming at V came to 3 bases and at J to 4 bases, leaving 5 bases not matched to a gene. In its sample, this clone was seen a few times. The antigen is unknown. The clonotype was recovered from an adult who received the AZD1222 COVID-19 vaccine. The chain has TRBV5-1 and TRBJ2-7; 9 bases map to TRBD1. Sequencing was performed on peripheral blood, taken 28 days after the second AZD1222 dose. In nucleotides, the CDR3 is TGCGCCAGCAGCTGGCGGGACAGGGATTACGAGCAGTACTTC. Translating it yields CASSWRDRDYEQYF.